Shown below are 17 T cell receptor beta chains from a single sample sequenced in a study of T cell responses to AZD1222 COVID-19 vaccine. The method was immunoSEQ multiplex PCR; TCRdb's version includes in-frame clones alone and lacks a portion of them. This sample yields 150,000 to 180,000 clones, of which less than 95% are seen a single time; roughly 1.9% belongs to the top ten. The sequenced sample was peripheral blood, obtained on day 0 of AZD1222 vaccination. These TCRs come from an adult in good health.

The rearrangement uses TRBV9 and TRBJ2-1; no clear D. CDR3 length equals 12 residues. Trimming left V 4 bases short and J 6 bases short, with 8 bases between. CDR1 is SGDLS and CDR2 is YYNGEE in the germline V gene. This CDR3 is CASSTSINEQFF. DNA for the CDR3: TGTGCCAGCAGCACTTCGATCAATGAGCAGTTCTTC.

The chain employs TRBV12-3 or TRBV12-4 and TRBJ1-3, with D hard to call. V was shortened by 2 bases and J by 4 bases, with 3 bases between the two germline ends. The length of the CDR3 is 12 residues. The CDR3 DNA is TGTGCCAGCAGTTTAAAGGGAAACACCATATATTTT. Amino acids: CASSLKGNTIYF.

The rearrangement links TRBV28 to TRBJ1-4; 7 positions match TRBD1. The CDR3 covers 13 residues. V lost 8 bases, J lost 6 bases, and 6 bases stayed unmatched. Germline V gene data show CDR1 as MDHEN and CDR2 as SYDVKM. CDR3 sequence: CASYRGADEKLFF. The CDR3 coding sequence is TGTGCCAGCTACAGGGGTGCCGATGAAAAACTGTTTTTT.

The chain couples TRBV18 to TRBJ1-5, with a tentative D call TRBD1 (5 bases). Between the trimmed V and J ends, which lost 5 bases and 2 bases, there was a span of 13 bases. CDR3 size: 15 residues. The V gene's germline CDR1 is KGHSH and CDR2 LQKENI. The CDR3 sequence is CASSSTGFGNQPQHF. The CDR3, as DNA: TGTGCCAGCTCATCTACAGGTTTTGGCAATCAGCCCCAGCATTTT.

The chain employs TRBV7-9 and TRBJ2-5; 9 bases are a match to TRBD2. J gave up 3 bases and V 7 bases, and 12 bases lay outside the gene matches. This CDR3 has 16 residues. The germline V gene has CDR1 SEHNR and CDR2 FQNEAQ (reference sequence). CDR3 sequence (DNA): TGTGCCAGCACCAATCAGACTAGCGGAGGGAAAGAGACCCAGTACTTC. The encoded protein is CASTNQTSGGKETQYF.

The rearrangement joins TRBV6-2 or TRBV6-3 to TRBJ2-7; D possibly corresponds to TRBD1 (5 bases). The germline gives CDR1 MNHEY, CDR2 SVGEGT. V lost 0 bases and J 2 bases, leaving 11 bases between the germline ends. The CDR3 loop spans 15 amino acids. Here the CDR3 DNA reads TGTGCCAGCAGTTACTCGGCGACAGTACCCTACGAGCAGTACTTC. It codes for CASSYSATVPYEQYF.

This clone was picked up a small number of times. The chain combines TRBV7-2 with TRBJ1-4; no clear D. The germline CDR1 and CDR2 sequences are SGHTA and FQGNSA. The CDR3 is 15 residues long. The V end was cut by 5 bases, the J end by 8 bases, with 18 bases between. CDR3 loop: CASSGMGSLGEKLFF. The CDR3 coding sequence is TGTGCCAGCAGCGGAATGGGGTCCCTTGGGGAAAAACTGTTTTTT.

This chain links TRBV21-1 with TRBJ2-1; TRBD1, the D gene given by the table, was not confirmed from the DNA. TRBV21-1 is assigned pseudogene status. The CDR3 spans 16 residues. The CDR3: CASSKECRGLRDEQFF. Here the CDR3 DNA reads TGTGCCAGCAGCAAAGAGTGCAGGGGGCTAAGGGATGAGCAGTTCTTC.

This clone was found once. J is TRBJ2-1 and V is TRBV9, with 9 nucleotides matching TRBD2. Germline trimming cut 2 bases from V and 4 bases from J; bases unmatched to any gene: 7. The CDR3 contains 16 residues. Germline V gene lookup returns CDR1 SGDLS and CDR2 YYNGEE. The CDR3 loop reads CASSVEPSGVYNEQFF. The CDR3 DNA sequence: TGTGCCAGCAGCGTGGAGCCTAGCGGGGTTTACAATGAGCAGTTCTTC.

This chain links TRBV5-6 with TRBJ1-1; 7 bases match TRBD1. This CDR3 region has 13 residues. The germline V gene encodes CDR1 SGHDT and CDR2 YYEEEE. Trimming took 9 bases from V and 4 from J; bases not matched to a gene: 9. CDR3 amino acids: CATRKGGVTEAFF. Here the CDR3 DNA reads TGTGCCACCCGAAAAGGGGGCGTCACTGAAGCTTTCTTT.

The V and J genes are TRBV20-1 and TRBJ2-7; 11 bases are a match to TRBD1. Per germline, CDR1 DFQATT and CDR2 SNEGSKA (reference sequence). V lost 3 bases, J lost 3 bases, and 4 bases stayed unmatched. The CDR3 contains 14 residues. This chain's CDR3 is CSASSGTGGYEQYF. In DNA, the CDR3 is TGCAGTGCTAGTTCCGGGACAGGGGGCTACGAGCAGTACTTC.

The V and J genes are TRBV5-1 and TRBJ2-2; 7 bases line up with TRBD2. V lost 2 bases and J lost 2; bases outside the gene matches: 9. The CDR3 loop spans 17 amino acids. The V gene's germline CDR1 is SGHRS and CDR2 YFSETQ. The CDR3 sequence: CASSFLGEGLNTGELFF. CDR3 coding DNA: TGCGCCAGCAGCTTTCTAGGCGAGGGACTAAACACCGGGGAGCTGTTTTTT.

The chain links TRBV4-1 to TRBJ2-1; D is tentatively TRBD1 or TRBD2 (6 bases each). The V end was cut by 5 bases, the J end by 2 bases, with 13 bases between. The CDR3 extends over 15 amino acids. Germline CDR1 is MGHRA and CDR2 is YSYEKL. Here the CDR3 DNA reads TGCGCCAGCAGCTCAACGGAGGGGGCCTACAATGAGCAGTTCTTC. Translating gives CASSSTEGAYNEQFF.

The chain carries TRBV5-4 and TRBJ2-3; D unresolved. This CDR3 comprises 13 residues. The ends were cut back, 0 bases at V and 8 bases at J, with 10 bases in the middle. Germline V gene data show CDR1 as SGHNT and CDR2 as YYREEE (reference sequence). The CDR3 nucleotides are TGTGCCAGCAGCTTGGTGAGAGAGAGTACGCAGTATTTT. Encoded protein: CASSLVRESTQYF.

The genes are TRBV5-4 and TRBJ2-5; TRBD2 matches at 13 bases. This CDR3 has 18 amino acids. After removal of 1 base from V and 2 bases from J, the junction contained 8 bases not matched to a gene. In germline, CDR1 is SGHNT, CDR2 YYREEE (reference sequence). The CDR3 DNA reads TGTGCCAGCAGCTTGAACGGACTAGCGGGAGTAGGGCAAGAGACCCAGTACTTC. Translated: CASSLNGLAGVGQETQYF.

This clone was detected only once. The genes are TRBV9 and TRBJ1-1; D remains ambiguous. V lost 7 bases and J 1 base, leaving 5 bases between the germline ends. The CDR3 sequence is 11 residues long. Germline CDR1 SGDLS, CDR2 YYNGEE. CDR3 bases: TGTGCCAGCGGGCAGAACACTGAAGCTTTCTTT. Translation: CASGQNTEAFF. Full variable domain (outside the CDR3, taken from reference TRBV9 and TRBJ1-1): DSGVTQTPKHLITATGQRVTLRCSPRSGDLSVYWYQQSLDQGLQFLIQYYNGEERAKGNILERFSAQQFPDLHSELNLSSLELGDSALYFCASGQNTEAFFGQGTRLTVV.

In its sample, this clone was seen once. J is TRBJ2-3 and V is TRBV6-2 or TRBV6-3; 7 bases are a match to TRBD1. Germline V CDR1 and CDR2: MNHEY, SVGEGT. The CDR3 loop spans 16 amino acids. The trim removed 2 bases at V and 4 bases at J, leaving 9 bases unmatched. DNA of the CDR3: TGTGCCAGCAGTTACCCCGGGACAGCGAAATCAGATACGCAGTATTTT. Its protein is CASSYPGTAKSDTQYF.